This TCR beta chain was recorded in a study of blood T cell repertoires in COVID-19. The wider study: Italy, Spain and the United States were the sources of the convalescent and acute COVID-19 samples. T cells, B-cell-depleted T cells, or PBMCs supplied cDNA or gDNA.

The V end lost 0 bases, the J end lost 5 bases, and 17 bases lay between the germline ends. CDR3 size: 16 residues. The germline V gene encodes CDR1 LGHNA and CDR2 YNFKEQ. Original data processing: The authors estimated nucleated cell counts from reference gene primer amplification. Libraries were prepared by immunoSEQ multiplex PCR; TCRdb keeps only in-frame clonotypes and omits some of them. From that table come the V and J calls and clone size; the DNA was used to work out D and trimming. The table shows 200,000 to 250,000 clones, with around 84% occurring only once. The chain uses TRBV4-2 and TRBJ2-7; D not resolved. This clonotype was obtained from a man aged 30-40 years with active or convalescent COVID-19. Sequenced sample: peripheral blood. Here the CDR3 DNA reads TGTGCCAGCAGCCAAGATCCCCGCGAGAGGCTGGACGAGCAGTACTTC. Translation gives CASSQDPRERLDEQYF.